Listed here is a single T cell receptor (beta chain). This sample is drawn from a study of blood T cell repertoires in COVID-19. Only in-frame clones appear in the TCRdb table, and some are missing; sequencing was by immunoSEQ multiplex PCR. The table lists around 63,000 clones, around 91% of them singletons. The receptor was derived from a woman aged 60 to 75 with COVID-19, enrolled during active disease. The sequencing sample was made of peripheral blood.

CDR3 in DNA: TGTGCCAGCAGTGATCGGACTAGCGGCAACAATGAGCAGTTCTTC. The encoded protein is CASSDRTSGNNEQFF. V usage is TRBV6-4 and J usage is TRBJ2-1; TRBD2 aligns across 10 bases. This CDR3 contains 15 residues. Germline lookup yields CDR1 MRHNA and CDR2 SNTAGT. Trimming at V came to 3 bases and at J to 5 bases, leaving 4 bases not matched to a gene.